The entry below gives a single TCR beta chain sequence along with its context. This clonotype was observed a few times. Its antigen remains unidentified. Per-base qualities were not stored, and no clone one base away is much larger. Ophthalmopathy patients had moderately to severely active disease, with a Clinical Activity Score of 3 or more, a NOSPECS grade of 4 or more, and a disease duration of less than 3 months. Any patient with an uncontrolled infection, another autoimmune disease, pregnancy or lactation was excluded. Diagnoses were established on the basis of clinical symptoms, serum thyroxine and TRAb, thyroid ultrasound, and orbital computed tomography. Ficoll-Paque density gradient centrifugation was used to isolate PBMCs from around 10 ml of fresh peripheral blood. Trizol reagent was used to extract total RNA, and RNA quality was then checked on an Agilent 2100 Bioanalyzer. The data originate from a study of T cells in Graves' hyperthyroidism and ophthalmopathy (dated by TCRdb to between 2018 and 2020). Regarding the research as a whole: Peripheral blood samples were taken at the time of initial diagnosis, prior to any treatment. The study also compared thyroid tissue and blood T-cell repertoires from roughly 6 Graves' hyperthyroidism patients. To identify distinguishing TCR V-J signatures, a discovery cohort of around 100 patients was used, comprising 40 to 45 with Graves' ophthalmopathy and some 57 with stable Graves' hyperthyroidism. Once sampling was done, hyperthyroidism patients were given methimazole at a starting dose of 30 mg daily, whereas ophthalmopathy patients were given high-dose intravenous methylprednisolone. Whether ophthalmopathy could be predicted prospectively was tested in an independent validation cohort made up of approximately 19 hyperthyroidism patients plus 17 patients who later progressed to ophthalmopathy. The 75 to 100 discovery patients were divided at random into training and test sets in a 7:3 ratio. The paper reports TCR Vbeta CDR3 sequencing of over 130 peripheral blood samples: 43 ophthalmopathy, over 70 hyperthyroidism and approximately 17 progressor patients.

The study at large found these results: Most expanded thyroid clonotypes (frequency above 0.001) were also found in blood, which suggests that blood repertoires may mirror thyroid immune responses. A model built on a 13 V-J signature distinguished ophthalmopathy from stable hyperthyroidism, reaching 87.88% sensitivity and 81.08% specificity in cross-validation and 80%/75% in testing. In validation, the model predicted progression to ophthalmopathy a median of approximately 6.6 months before onset, with around 70% sensitivity and about 75% specificity. Sample size was not statistically predetermined, and investigators were not blinded to group allocation.

V and J are trimmed by 6 bases and 7 bases, and the gene matches miss 10 bases of the junction. From the cysteine through the phenylalanine, the CDR3 covers 14 amino acids. Only the CDR3 DNA stays, 42 bases, in frame from base 1. The TCR beta CDR3 regions were amplified from RNA transcripts. The TCR CDR3 was subjected to a first round of RT-PCR using the HTBI primer set and the Qiagen OneStep RT-PCR kit. The libraries were constructed in a second round of multiplex PCR and then size-selected and purified. Paired-end sequencing of the libraries was performed with 100 bp reads on an Illumina HiSeq2000. In the paper's pipeline: SOAPnuke was used to process the raw data, removing reads that contained adapters or uncalled bases, had a mean Phred below 15, or lacked an exact match to the constant primer or identifier. COPE v1.2.5 was used to merge the high-quality paired reads, and each unique nucleotide sequence was defined as a clonotype. MiTCR v1.1 was used to align clonotypes to the IMGT TRBV, TRBD and TRBJ reference segments. The analysis was restricted to V-J combinations with a frequency above 0.0001, which together covered 99.2% of the repertoires. The TCS score was defined as the ratio of F50 (clonal expansion) to E x V (chaos), calculated using BLOSUM62-based TCRdist between CDR3 peptides within each V-J. Welch's t-statistics and random forest reduced 500 to 550 V-J features to fewer than 15, which were used in a naive Bayes classifier (R e1071). TCRdb ran its own pipeline on the public reads, namely fastp trimming at Q25 and MiXCR clone calling, and kept in-frame beta chains. Rows with one shared CDR3 protein collapse into an entry with the most common genes and DNA. What appears here as the V and J calls and clone size reflects TCRdb's work, not the paper's. The sample table contains 500,000 or so distinct CDR3 sequences; only one count was recorded for 17% of them. The ten largest clonotypes hold roughly 18% of the sample.

This clonotype was obtained from a woman between 18 and 30 years old with Graves' ophthalmopathy. The V gene is TRBV12-3 or TRBV12-4 and the J gene is TRBJ1-1; TRBD1 aligns with 8 central bases. Sequenced sample: blood. The DNA sequence reads TGTGCCAGCAGCCCCGGACAGGGATTAGATGAAGCTTTCTTT. It encodes CASSPGQGLDEAFF.